This TCR beta chain was captured by sequencing in a study of T cell repertoires in cytomegalovirus infection. Study background: Selected CMV epitopes included recently identified HLA-C-restricted ones as well as well-studied HLA-B-restricted ones. Public signatures in TCR beta pointed to CMV infection and matching HLA type. Study findings and constraints: Summed public TCR beta family frequency identified CMV carriers bearing the relevant HLA. In two of eight donors, the top clonotype was HLA-C-restricted CMV-specific.

TCRdb used MiXCR to reprocess the reads, holding one entry per CDR3 protein. The data hold 380,000 or so distinct CDR3 sequences, with about 35% observed a single time. CDR1 is DFQATT, CDR2 SNEGSKA, per germline (reference sequence). The CDR3 covers 14 residues. V was clipped by 5 bases and J by 5 bases, with 16 bases between them. A remark on this clonotype: Antigen unknown.

The receptor's source is a human donor in good health (CMV status not recorded). Some clones in this sample may be carry-over from other donors' samples. Here the sequenced sample was cultured PBMCs, taken from culture after CMV antigen stimulation. The chain recombines TRBV20-1 with TRBJ1-5; the D gene is possibly TRBD1 (5 bases). This CDR3 reads CSAVPGQMDQPQHF. The CDR3 nucleotides read TGCAGTGCTGTGCCGGGGCAGATGGATCAGCCCCAGCATTTT.